The 4 T cell receptor beta chains given below trace back to one sample, sequenced in a study of vaccination and CD4 T cells after COVID-19. Time point defined: late sampling 161 to 241 days after vaccination in a few convalescent patients. The treatment here: roughly ten-day PBMC culture with coronavirus spike peptide pools or control peptides (ViraFEST assay). Their specific antigens are unknown. Sequenced with the Oncomine TCR Beta short-read assay was DNA taken from cultured CD4+ T cells. MiXCR, applied by TCRdb to the PCR reads, yields one record per CDR3 protein. The sample includes 25,000 to 30,000 distinct CDR3 sequences, 41% of them seen just once. The sequencing used CD4+ T cells from blood, cultured in vitro, collected about 7 months after SARS-CoV-2 vaccination. The receptor set was obtained from a human donor who had recovered from COVID-19.

The chain uses TRBV7-9 and TRBJ2-1; 9 bases line up with TRBD2. CDR3 length: 15 amino acids. Germline V gene lookup returns CDR1 SEHNR and CDR2 FQNEAQ (reference sequence). Unmatched junction bases numbered 4, after V lost 5 bases and J lost 2 bases. DNA for the CDR3: TGTGCCAGCAGCGTTAGCGGGAGACCCTACAATGAGCAGTTCTTC. It translates to CASSVSGRPYNEQFF.

This clonotype showed up just a few times. The gene calls are TRBV7-8 and TRBJ2-1, with a weak D call TRBD2 (6 bases). Deletions cut 3 bases from V and 4 bases from J, with 13 bases between. Germline-derived CDR1 and CDR2 are SGHVS and FQNEAQ. This CDR3 is 15 amino acids long. The CDR3 loop reads CASSFRLGRYNEQFF. For the CDR3, the DNA is TGTGCCAGCAGCTTCCGACTAGGGAGGTACAATGAGCAGTTCTTC.

This clonotype has only one observation. The chain recombines TRBV7-3 with TRBJ2-1; TRBD1 matches at 7 bases. Germline CDR1 reads SGHTA; CDR2 reads FQGTGA. After removal of 5 bases from V and 4 bases from J, the junction contained 8 bases not matched to a gene. This CDR3 region has 15 residues. The CDR3 region has the DNA TGTGCCAGCAGCCTAATTCCGGGACAGTACAATGAGCAGTTCTTC. Translation gives CASSLIPGQYNEQFF.

This chain joins TRBV20-1 and TRBJ2-1; D might be TRBD2 (5 bases). Between the trimmed V and J ends, which lost 5 bases and 8 bases, there was a span of 16 bases. Germline V gene sequence: CDR1 DFQATT, CDR2 SNEGSKA (reference sequence). CDR3 length: 13 amino acids. DNA for the CDR3: TGCAGTGCTCCCGCGCCGGGAACCCATGAGCAGTTCTTC. As protein: CSAPAPGTHEQFF.